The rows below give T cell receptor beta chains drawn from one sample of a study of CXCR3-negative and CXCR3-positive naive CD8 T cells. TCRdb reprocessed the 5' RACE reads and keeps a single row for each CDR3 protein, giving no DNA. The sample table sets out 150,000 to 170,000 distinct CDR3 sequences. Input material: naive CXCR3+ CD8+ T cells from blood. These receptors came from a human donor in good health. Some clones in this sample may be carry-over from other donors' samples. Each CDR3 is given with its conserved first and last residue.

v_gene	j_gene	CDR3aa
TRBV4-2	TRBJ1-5	CASSQDRTRSHQPQHF
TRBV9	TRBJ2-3	CASSDHQGRSTDTQYF
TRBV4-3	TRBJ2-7	CASSQDPPGQGYEQYF
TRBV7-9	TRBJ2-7	CASSLGGLGQGYEQYF
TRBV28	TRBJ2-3	CASSPLLGDTQYF
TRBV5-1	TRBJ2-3	CASSPWDSFTDTQYF
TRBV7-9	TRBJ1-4	CASSGRPTREVEEKLFF
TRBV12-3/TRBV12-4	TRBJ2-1	CASSFGLESSYNEQFF
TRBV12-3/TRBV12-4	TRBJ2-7	CASRGTGTGHYEQYF
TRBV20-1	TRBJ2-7	CSAPTAYEQYF
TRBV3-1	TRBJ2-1	CASSQDLAGVSYNEQFF
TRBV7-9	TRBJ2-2	CASSATRLAGGPSNTGELFF
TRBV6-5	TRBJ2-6	CASNDGTPGANVLTF
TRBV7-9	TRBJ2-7	CASSSIKSEQYF
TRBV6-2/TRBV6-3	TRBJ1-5	CASSLTGSELQPQHF
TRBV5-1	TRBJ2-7	CASSPAGTGVDEQYF
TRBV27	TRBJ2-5	CASSTLADQETQYF
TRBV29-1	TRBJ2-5	CSVEFRQETQYF
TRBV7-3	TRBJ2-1	CASSLEIGNNEQFF
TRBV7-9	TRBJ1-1	CASSLSTRGRSPFENTEAFF
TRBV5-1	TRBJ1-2	CASSAGDSNYGYTF
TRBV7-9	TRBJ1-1	CASRQPGQTNTEAFF
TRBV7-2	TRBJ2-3	CASSPTPGTSGSDTQYF
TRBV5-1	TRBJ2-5	CASSHHQTSQETQYF
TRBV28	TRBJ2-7	CASSSGYSYEQYF
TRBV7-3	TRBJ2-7	CASSPTGPGDEQYF
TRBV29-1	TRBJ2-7	CSVVSNAYERYF
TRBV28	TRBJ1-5	CASSWNSNQPQHF
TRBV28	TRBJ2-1	CASSSIPLAAYYNEQFF
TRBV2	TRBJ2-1	CASTTSGGNEQFF
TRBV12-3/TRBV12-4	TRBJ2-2	CASWGARTGELFF
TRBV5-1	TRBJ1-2	CASSPGRGTGGPGYTF
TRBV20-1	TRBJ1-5	CSAPFGYGNQPQHF
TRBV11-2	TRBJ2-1	CASSLPSGDEQFF
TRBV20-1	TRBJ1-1	CSASDSVLNTEAFF
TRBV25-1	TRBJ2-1	CASSDKPGLARYNEQFF
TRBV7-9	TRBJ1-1	CASSPRDRGLLEAFF
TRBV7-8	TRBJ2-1	CASTTHNGEQFF
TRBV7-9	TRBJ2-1	CASSAQGVEQFF
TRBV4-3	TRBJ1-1	CASSQDLGGPMNTEAFF
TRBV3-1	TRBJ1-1	CASSQVTDQGSEAFF
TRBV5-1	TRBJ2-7	CASSPGGTGVYEQYF
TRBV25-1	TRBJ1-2	CASRGPRHGYTF
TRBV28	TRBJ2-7	CASSLAPAYEQYF